A selection of T cell receptor beta chains follows, all from one sample in a study of shared clonotypes between healthy human individuals. Sequenced by immunoSEQ multiplex PCR; TCRdb stores in-frame clones only, minus some. This table has approximately 500,000 clones, almost 97% appearing once. What was sequenced was naive CD4+ T cells sorted from blood. The source is a woman aged 30 to 39 in good health. CDR3s include the opening cysteine and the closing phenylalanine or tryptophan. The D gene is left open where the match is weak. Part of the rows lack a size; the others show once, few, many or a class for expanded clones.

j_call d_call clone_size v_call cdr3_aa cdr3_nt
TRBJ2-7 . once TRBV7-9 CASSLALGSSYEQYF TGTGCCAGCAGCTTAGCGTTGGGCAGCTCCTACGAGCAGTACTTC
TRBJ2-7 TRBD1 . TRBV30 CAGDRGTYEQYF TGTGCCGGAGACAGGGGGACGTACGAGCAGTACTTC
TRBJ2-2 TRBD1 . TRBV5-5 CASSSGQGAGELFF TGTGCCAGCAGCTCGGGACAGGGGGCCGGGGAGCTGTTTTTT
TRBJ2-5 . . TRBV5-6 CASSLAGTRYQETQYF TGTGCCAGCAGCTTGGCTGGGACACGGTACCAAGAGACCCAGTACTTC
TRBJ2-2 . few TRBV5-1 CASSLGINTGELFF TGCGCCAGCAGCTTGGGGATAAACACCGGGGAGCTGTTTTTT
TRBJ1-1 . . TRBV5-1 CASSPAGENTEAFF TGCGCCAGCAGCCCCGCGGGGGAGAACACTGAAGCTTTCTTT
TRBJ1-1 . . TRBV9 CASSVWATLNTEAFF TGTGCCAGCAGCGTATGGGCTACTTTGAACACTGAAGCTTTCTTT
TRBJ2-7 TRBD2 . TRBV6-1 CASSLGLVSYEQYF TGTGCCAGCAGTCTGGGACTAGTGAGCTACGAGCAGTACTTC
TRBJ2-1 TRBD1 . TRBV15 CASQAHRGAYNEQFF TGTGCCAGCCAGGCCCACAGGGGCGCCTACAATGAGCAGTTCTTC
TRBJ2-1 TRBD2 . TRBV7-9 CASSASGRANEQFF TGTGCCAGCAGCGCTAGCGGGAGGGCCAATGAGCAGTTCTTC
TRBJ2-3 TRBD2 . TRBV7-2 CASSLGRLAGAFDTQYF TGTGCCAGCAGCTTAGGCCGACTAGCGGGAGCGTTTGATACGCAGTATTTT
TRBJ1-1 . . TRBV6-5 CASGEWQGEAFF TGTGCCAGCGGAGAATGGCAGGGAGAAGCTTTCTTT
TRBJ1-2 TRBD1 . TRBV7-3 CASSRRQGSGYTF TGTGCCAGCAGCCGACGACAGGGAAGTGGCTACACCTTC
TRBJ2-1 TRBD2 once TRBV27 CASSWFSRENEQFF TGTGCCAGCAGTTGGTTTTCGCGGGAGAATGAGCAGTTCTTC
TRBJ2-7 . . TRBV7-2 CASSLDAGGPGYEQYF TGTGCCAGCAGCTTAGATGCTGGGGGGCCTGGTTACGAGCAGTACTTC
TRBJ2-7 . . TRBV28 CASSRVPYEQYF TGTGCCAGCAGTCGGGTACCCTACGAGCAGTACTTC
TRBJ2-1 . . TRBV5-5 CASGSRAQVRQFF TGTGCCAGCGGATCACGAGCCCAAGTGCGGCAGTTCTTC
TRBJ2-1 . . TRBV6-6 CASRPMGGGEQFF TGTGCCAGCAGACCCATGGGGGGCGGTGAGCAGTTCTTC
TRBJ2-7 TRBD1 . TRBV7-9 CASSLVATGVSHEQYF TGTGCCAGCAGCTTAGTGGCGACAGGGGTTAGCCACGAGCAGTACTTC
TRBJ2-7 . once TRBV18 CASSPSGTYEQYF TGTGCCAGCTCACCATCCGGGACCTACGAGCAGTACTTC
TRBJ2-7 TRBD1 once TRBV7-9 CASSSDRAFEQYF TGTGCCAGCAGCAGCGACAGGGCTTTCGAGCAGTACTTC
TRBJ2-3 TRBD2 . TRBV6-1 CASSDYLAGVGATDTQYF TGTGCCAGCAGTGATTACCTAGCGGGAGTAGGGGCCACAGATACGCAGTATTTT
TRBJ1-1 . . TRBV9 CASNPGPNTEAFF TGTGCCAGCAATCCGGGGCCGAACACTGAAGCTTTCTTT
TRBJ1-2 . . TRBV7-2 CASSLEGANYGYTF TGTGCCAGCAGCTTAGAGGGGGCTAACTATGGCTACACCTTC
TRBJ1-2 TRBD1 . TRBV7-9 CASSPIEGTANGYTF TGTGCCAGCAGCCCGATTGAGGGGACAGCCAATGGCTACACCTTC
TRBJ2-1 TRBD2 . TRBV28 CASSFISLGTSGPNEQFF TGTGCCAGCAGTTTTATCTCGTTGGGGACTAGCGGGCCCAATGAGCAGTTCTTC
TRBJ2-7 . . TRBV7-8 CASSRQVSYEQYF TGTGCCAGCAGCCGACAGGTCTCCTACGAGCAGTACTTC